A single TCR beta chain is shown here with its context. Its binding antigen is unknown. No clone much larger than this one lies a single base away; base qualities are absent. At one collaborating source in Seattle, patients were enrolled during active infection and were followed longitudinally through the course of disease. Whole blood was collected in K2EDTA tubes by collaborating institutions according to the institutions' own protocols. For TCRbeta analysis, collaborators shipped samples as frozen whole blood, isolated PBMCs, or DNA extracted from either of those sample types. The immunoSEQ Assay, a bias-controlled multiplex PCR, was used to amplify TCRbeta CDR3 regions from genomic DNA. Per the original workflow: The number of nucleated cells in each sample was estimated from the amplification of reference gene primers within the assay. To quantify the absolute abundance of each unique TCRbeta CDR3 rearrangement, sequence reads were collapsed and filtered. For each sample, productive Simpson clonality was calculated as the square root of Simpson's diversity index across productive rearrangements. The table comes from immuneACCESS by way of TCRdb, which keeps in-frame sequences with V and J called. Part of the clones is missing from these tables; in studies checked, under half for an unresolved V gene and the rest for unknown reasons. V, J and clone size derive from that table, while D and trimming were established from the DNA sequence. The sample contains 450,000 or so clones, roughly 89% of them found a single time. The top ten hold 0.75% to 0.9% of the sample.

The sample originates from a study of blood T cell repertoires in COVID-19 (dated by TCRdb to 2018 to 2020). For the study in its entirety: Collaborator samples came from the United States, Italy and Spain and covered acute and convalescent phases of COVID-19. The prospective study material was composed of cDNA or gDNA derived from T cells, B-cell-depleted T cells, or PBMCs. Subjects who had been exposed to COVID-19, were actively infected with it, or had recovered from it provided the deeply sampled blood TCRbeta repertoires that made up the dataset. A freely available public database, intended as a resource for researchers studying the immune response to SARS-CoV-2, is where the repertoires were released. Samples came from the ongoing ImmuneRACE study (first 160 participants) plus 1,254 subjects from 6 global collaborators. Nearly every sample came with metadata listing a de-identified subject ID, COVID-19 status, age in years and sex. Where HLA class I and class II types were available, the types were taken from metadata supplied by the sample provider, not from assay-based typing. The full study reports these points: Clinical and demographic metadata were provided uncurated, with the amount varying by source and participant.

The CDR1 and CDR2 encoded by the germline V gene are SNHLY and FYNNEI. The trim is 4 bases for V and 3 bases for J, with a gap of 13 bases between the germline ends. There are 15 amino acids in the CDR3, from cysteine to phenylalanine inclusive. Only the CDR3 DNA is retained, 45 bases long and in frame from the first base. The rearrangement joined TRBV2 to TRBJ2-1; a tentative D match to TRBD1 spans 5 bases. The sample taken for sequencing was peripheral blood. The source of this sequence is a man between 18 and 29 years old with COVID-19, enrolled during active disease. The CDR3 is CASSARQGNYNEQFF. In nucleotides, the sequence is TGTGCCAGCAGTGCGCGGCAGGGAAACTACAATGAGCAGTTCTTC.